This TCR beta chain comes out of a study of T cell responses to AZD1222 COVID-19 vaccine. Study results and limitations: Unmutated variant regions are reportedly the target of nearly half of TCRs that are spike-specific.

Data came from immunoSEQ multiplex PCR; TCRdb stores just in-frame clones and leaves some out. This table holds tens of thousands of clones, around 87% found once. A word on this clone: Its antigen is not known.

V lost 3 bases, J lost 0 bases, and 12 bases lay in between. The CDR3 extends over 16 amino acids. Germline assignment: CDR1 ENHRY and CDR2 SYGVKD. This receptor was obtained from an adult who received the AZD1222 COVID-19 vaccine. V is TRBV10-3 and J is TRBJ1-3; D not resolved. This specimen consisted of peripheral blood, obtained 28 days after the second AZD1222 dose. The CDR3 loop reads CAISESLLSSGNTIYF. In nucleotides, the CDR3 is TGTGCCATCAGTGAAAGTTTACTGAGCTCTGGAAACACCATATATTTT.